The rows below give T cell receptor beta chains drawn from one sample of a study of a mutant IDH1 vaccine in newly diagnosed glioma. TCRdb's copy holds only in-frame clones and misses some; the assay was immunoSEQ multiplex PCR. The sample consists of tens of thousands of clones, approximately 79% of them appearing once. Their recognized antigens are unknown. Sequencing used PBMCs, obtained from a glioma patient whose treatment included an IDH1 peptide vaccine. These receptors originate from a man aged 40-50 years with glioma. The CDR3 runs from the conserved cysteine through the conserved F or W. The D gene is left open where the match is weak. The size field is filled for only some rows; it gives once, few, many or a size class.

j_gene	d_gene	v_gene	len	abundance	CDR3aa	CDR3nt
TRBJ1-1	NA	TRBV27	18	NA	CASSSYSGSDTMNTEAFF	TGTGCCAGCAGTTCCTACTCGGGTTCGGACACTATGAACACTGAAGCTTTCTTT
TRBJ2-3	TRBD2	TRBV4-2	17	NA	CASSVLGSGRSTDTQYF	TGTGCCAGCAGCGTCCTCGGCAGCGGGAGGTCCACAGATACGCAGTATTTT
TRBJ2-3	TRBD2	TRBV19	16	NA	CASTRREHENTDTQYF	TGTGCCAGTACCAGGCGGGAGCATGAAAACACAGATACGCAGTATTTT
TRBJ2-5	TRBD1	TRBV11-3	12	NA	CASSDPTGARYF	TGTGCCAGCAGCGACCCTACAGGGGCCCGGTACTTC
TRBJ2-1	NA	TRBV6-6	12	NA	CASRTRTNEQFF	TGTGCCAGCAGGACACGTACCAATGAGCAGTTCTTC
TRBJ2-3	NA	TRBV25-1	15	NA	CASSEYFGRTDTQYF	TGTGCCAGCAGTGAATACTTTGGGCGCACAGATACGCAGTATTTT
TRBJ2-3	TRBD1	TRBV19	16	NA	CASRDRGSGYTDTQYF	TGTGCCAGTAGAGACAGGGGTAGCGGTTACACAGATACGCAGTATTTT
TRBJ1-1	TRBD1	TRBV5-1	15	few	CASSRTQGANTEAFF	TGCGCCAGCAGCAGGACACAGGGGGCGAACACTGAAGCTTTCTTT
TRBJ2-1	TRBD1	TRBV7-2	16	NA	CASSLDRDRVYNEQFF	TGTGCCAGCAGCTTAGACCGGGACAGAGTATACAATGAGCAGTTCTTC
TRBJ2-3	NA	TRBV14	17	NA	CASSQEVWGPSTDTQYF	TGTGCCAGCAGCCAAGAGGTTTGGGGGCCAAGCACAGATACGCAGTATTTT
TRBJ2-2	NA	TRBV27	15	NA	CASRTRLGFTGELFF	TGTGCCAGCAGAACACGACTGGGATTTACCGGGGAGCTGTTTTTT
TRBJ2-1	NA	TRBV5-8	14	NA	CASSQKGLRNEQFF	TGTGCCAGCAGCCAGAAGGGACTCCGCAATGAGCAGTTCTTC
TRBJ2-1	TRBD2	TRBV9	13	NA	CASSVEASGEQFF	TGTGCCAGCAGCGTAGAGGCTAGCGGGGAGCAGTTCTTC
TRBJ1-5	NA	TRBV5-8	15	few	CASSLGQKINQPQHF	TGTGCCAGCAGCTTGGGTCAGAAAATAAATCAGCCCCAGCATTTT
TRBJ2-1	NA	TRBV5-1	16	NA	CASSLVYSAGTDEQFF	TGCGCCAGCAGCTTGGTTTATAGCGCGGGGACTGATGAGCAGTTCTTC
TRBJ1-2	NA	TRBV11-2	15	NA	CASSLDLGGIYGYTF	TGTGCCAGCAGCTTAGATCTGGGGGGAATCTATGGCTACACCTTC
TRBJ2-1	NA	TRBV7-2	16	NA	CASSLVAERDRGGQFF	TGTGCCAGCAGCTTAGTCGCTGAACGGGATCGAGGGGGGCAGTTCTTC
TRBJ2-1	NA	TRBV11-3	14	few	CASSFLGRENEQFF	TGTGCCAGCAGCTTTTTAGGTAGGGAGAACGAGCAGTTCTTC
TRBJ2-2	NA	TRBV4-3	14	once	CASSQATLTGELFF	TGCGCCAGCAGCCAAGCCACCTTGACCGGGGAGCTGTTTTTT
TRBJ2-2	TRBD2	TRBV2	20	NA	CASSEEGLAAFSVNTGELFF	TGTGCCAGCAGTGAAGAAGGACTAGCGGCGTTCTCCGTCAACACCGGGGAGCTGTTTTTT
TRBJ1-2	TRBD1	TRBV13	13	NA	CASSFNRGHGYTF	TGTGCCAGCAGTTTCAACAGGGGTCATGGCTACACCTTC
TRBJ1-6	TRBD1	TRBV18	14	NA	CASSKDRTNSPLHF	TGTGCCAGCTCAAAGGACAGGACTAATTCACCCCTCCACTTT
TRBJ1-1	NA	TRBV6-6	13	NA	CASSYSMNTEAFF	TGTGCCAGCAGTTATTCAATGAACACTGAAGCTTTCTTT
TRBJ2-2	NA	TRBV19	17	NA	CASISEGPGLNTGELFF	TGTGCCAGTATTTCTGAGGGTCCTGGATTGAACACCGGGGAGCTGTTTTTT
TRBJ1-2	NA	TRBV4-3	16	NA	CASSQVGQGLNYGYTF	TGCGCCAGCAGCCAAGTAGGTCAGGGGCTAAACTATGGCTACACCTTC
TRBJ1-1	NA	TRBV7-2	12	few	CASGEFSFEAFF	TGTGCCAGCGGTGAGTTCAGTTTTGAAGCTTTCTTT
TRBJ1-1	NA	TRBV7-9	16	few	CASSHRRQTLNTEAFF	TGTGCCAGCAGTCACAGACGACAGACCTTGAACACTGAAGCTTTCTTT
TRBJ1-1	NA	TRBV11-3	12	once	CASSLRNTEAFF	TGTGCCAGCAGCTTACGGAACACTGAAGCTTTCTTT
TRBJ1-5	NA	TRBV7-6	16	NA	CASSLGTLGSNQPQHF	TGTGCCAGCAGCTTAGGTACACTTGGGAGCAATCAGCCCCAGCATTTT
TRBJ1-1	NA	TRBV11-2	13	NA	CASSWQVNTEAFF	TGTGCCAGCAGCTGGCAAGTAAACACTGAAGCTTTCTTT
TRBJ1-2	NA	TRBV27	13	NA	CASKIDGDYGYTF	TGTGCCAGCAAAATAGACGGGGACTATGGCTACACCTTC
TRBJ2-3	TRBD1	TRBV6-1	17	NA	CASSESVGTGRSDTQYF	TGTGCCAGCAGTGAATCTGTGGGGACAGGGCGATCAGATACGCAGTATTTT
TRBJ2-1	NA	TRBV7-6	19	NA	CASSSLTGAGSSSYNEQFF	TGTGCCAGCAGCTCCCTCACGGGTGCGGGTTCGAGCTCCTACAATGAGCAGTTCTTC
TRBJ1-6	TRBD1	TRBV7-9	14	NA	CASRFDREGSPLHF	TGTGCCAGCAGATTCGACAGGGAGGGATCACCCCTCCACTTT
TRBJ2-1	NA	TRBV7-8	12	NA	CASTAHGREQFF	TGTGCCAGCACCGCCCACGGGCGTGAGCAGTTCTTC
TRBJ2-1	NA	TRBV20-1	10	NA	CSAESGRQFF	TGCAGTGCCGAGAGCGGTCGGCAGTTCTTC
TRBJ2-5	NA	TRBV18	13	NA	CASSPGLQETQYF	TGTGCCAGCTCACCGGGCCTCCAAGAGACCCAGTACTTC
TRBJ1-2	TRBD1	TRBV6-5	15	once	CASSPTGQGMGGYTF	TGTGCCAGCAGTCCAACCGGACAGGGGATGGGCGGCTACACCTTC
TRBJ2-7	NA	TRBV10-3	13	NA	CAIRATDRDEQYF	TGTGCCATCCGGGCGACTGACCGGGACGAGCAGTACTTC
TRBJ2-5	TRBD1	TRBV5-6	15	few	CASITYRDRQETQYF	TGTGCCAGCATCACTTACCGGGACAGGCAAGAGACCCAGTACTTC
TRBJ2-3	NA	TRBV27	16	NA	CVSSFPTGSGTDTQYF	TGTGTCAGCAGTTTTCCGACAGGATCGGGCACAGATACGCAGTATTTT
TRBJ2-3	NA	TRBV29-1	12	NA	CSVVNSTDTQYF	TGCAGCGTTGTTAACAGCACAGATACGCAGTATTTT
TRBJ1-3	NA	TRBV19	17	NA	CASSIFGRYSAENTIYF	TGTGCCAGTAGTATATTTGGGCGGTACTCCGCGGAGAACACCATATATTTT
TRBJ2-1	NA	TRBV20-1	11	NA	CSGNAGLEQFF	TGCAGTGGAAACGCGGGGCTTGAGCAGTTCTTC
TRBJ2-3	NA	TRBV4-3	15	NA	CASGQDAKPTDTQYF	TGCGCCAGCGGCCAAGACGCCAAACCAACAGATACGCAGTATTTT
TRBJ1-1	NA	TRBV19	13	NA	CASSGTVNTEAFF	TGTGCCAGTAGTGGGACGGTGAACACTGAAGCTTTCTTT
TRBJ1-4	NA	TRBV29-1	13	NA	CSVFGDAGEKLFF	TGCAGCGTTTTTGGGGACGCAGGTGAAAAACTGTTTTTT